The 7 T cell receptor beta chains given below trace back to one sample, sequenced in a study of shared clonotypes between healthy human individuals. Data came from immunoSEQ multiplex PCR; TCRdb stores just in-frame clones and leaves some out. The sample has roughly 1 million clones, 78% seen once. The sequencing sample was made of memory CD4+ T cells from PBMCs. Specified subset: CD45RA-negative fraction. Receptors were obtained from a man between 18 and 35 years old in good health. Some clones in this sample may be carry-over from other donors' samples.

The chain is built from TRBV29-1 and TRBJ1-5; TRBD1 might be the D (5 bases). Looked up from germline, CDR1 is SQVTM and CDR2 is ANQGSEA. The CDR3 has 12 residues. Trimming cost V 0 bases and J 12 bases, with 12 bases left between them. For the CDR3, the DNA is TGCAGCGTTGAAGATCTAGGTCAGGGCCAGCATTTT. This sequence encodes CSVEDLGQGQHF.

The chain links TRBV7-9 to TRBJ1-1; D not resolved. Trimming took off 5 bases at V and 0 bases at J, with 16 bases between the two ends. The germline V gene has CDR1 SEHNR and CDR2 FQNEAQ (reference sequence). The CDR3 sequence is 16 residues long. CDR3 DNA: TGTGCCAGCAGCCCAAGCACACAAATCATGAACACTGAAGCTTTCTTT. Protein: CASSPSTQIMNTEAFF.

This chain links TRBV28 with TRBJ2-7, with D possibly matching TRBD1 (6 bases). CDR1 is MDHEN and CDR2 is SYDVKM in the germline V gene. The CDR3 is 17 amino acids. The V and J ends lost 5 bases and 2 bases respectively, with 22 bases between them. CDR3 loop: CASSAHRMTGSPYEQYF. CDR3 sequence (DNA): TGTGCCAGCAGTGCCCACCGAATGACAGGCAGCCCCTACGAGCAGTACTTC.

The rearrangement uses TRBV28 and TRBJ2-5; TRBD2 matches at 11 bases. V trimming: 6 bases; J trimming: 2 bases; junction bases outside the gene matches: 5. The CDR3 covers 15 residues. Germline-derived CDR1 and CDR2 are MDHEN and SYDVKM. CDR3 bases: TGTGCCAGCAGCCATGGGACTAGCGGACAAGAGACCCAGTACTTC. Protein: CASSHGTSGQETQYF.

This chain uses TRBV10-3 with TRBJ2-3; maybe TRBD2 (8 bases). Germline CDR1 is ENHRY and CDR2 is SYGVKD. V was pared by 4 bases and J by 7 bases, with 27 bases between. CDR3 length: 18 amino acids. CDR3 nucleotides: TGTGCCATCAGTGCCGGAAAGGGGGCGCGACGGGAGGGATATACGCAGTATTTT. Translating gives CAISAGKGARREGYTQYF.

The chain employs TRBV19 and TRBJ1-2; D not resolved. Germline V gene sequence: CDR1 LNHDA, CDR2 SQIVND (reference sequence). The CDR3 sequence is 12 residues long. V shed 6 bases and J shed 8 bases, with 13 bases lying between them. The CDR3 bases are TGTGCCAGTAGGCCCGAAGGCGGGGGCTACACCTTC. Amino acids: CASRPEGGGYTF.

This chain joins TRBV6-4 and TRBJ2-2; TRBD2 matches 10 bases. V shed 3 bases and J 3 bases; nucleotides not matched to a gene: 4. Germline values: CDR1 MRHNA, CDR2 SNTAGT. There are 16 residues in the CDR3. The CDR3: CASSELAGAYTGELFF. The CDR3 DNA reads as TGTGCCAGCAGTGAGCTAGCGGGAGCGTACACCGGGGAGCTGTTTTTT.